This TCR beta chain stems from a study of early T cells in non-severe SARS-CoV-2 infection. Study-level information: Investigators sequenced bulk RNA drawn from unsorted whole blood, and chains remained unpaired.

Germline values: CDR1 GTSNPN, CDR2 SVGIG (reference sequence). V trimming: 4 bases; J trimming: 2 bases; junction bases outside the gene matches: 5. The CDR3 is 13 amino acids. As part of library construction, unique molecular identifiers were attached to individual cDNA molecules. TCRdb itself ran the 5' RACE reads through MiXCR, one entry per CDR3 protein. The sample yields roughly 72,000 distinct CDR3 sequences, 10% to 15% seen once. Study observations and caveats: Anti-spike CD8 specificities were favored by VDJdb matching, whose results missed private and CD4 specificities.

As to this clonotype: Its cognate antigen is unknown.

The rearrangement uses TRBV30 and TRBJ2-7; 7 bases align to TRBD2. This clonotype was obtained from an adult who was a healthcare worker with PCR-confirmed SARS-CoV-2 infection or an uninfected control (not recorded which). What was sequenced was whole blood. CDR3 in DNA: TGTGCCTGGATGAGACTAGCAGCCTACGAGCAGTACTTC. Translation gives CAWMRLAAYEQYF.